The sample holds many counts of the clone carrying this T cell receptor (beta chain). Trimming removed 0 bases at V and 0 bases at J, with 18 bases between. This CDR3 has 19 amino acids. The data stem from a study of response to subunit inactivated influenza vaccine. TCRdb independently ran MiXCR on the RT-PCR reads; one entry per CDR3 protein. Found here are about 500,000 distinct CDR3 sequences, 16% of them singletons; the top ten hold around 3%. The specimen comprised CD4+ T cells sorted from PBMCs, sampled roughly 24 months after vaccination. The TCR sequence derives from a man aged 45 to 75 who received an inactivated influenza vaccine. This chain uses TRBV23-1 with TRBJ2-1; tentatively, D is TRBD1 or TRBD2 (5 bases each). TRBV23-1 is marked as an open reading frame, function uncertain. CDR3 residues: CASSQSDRRGRSSYNEQFF. The CDR3 DNA sequence: TGCGCCAGCAGTCAATCGGATCGAAGGGGACGAAGCTCCTACAATGAGCAGTTCTTC.